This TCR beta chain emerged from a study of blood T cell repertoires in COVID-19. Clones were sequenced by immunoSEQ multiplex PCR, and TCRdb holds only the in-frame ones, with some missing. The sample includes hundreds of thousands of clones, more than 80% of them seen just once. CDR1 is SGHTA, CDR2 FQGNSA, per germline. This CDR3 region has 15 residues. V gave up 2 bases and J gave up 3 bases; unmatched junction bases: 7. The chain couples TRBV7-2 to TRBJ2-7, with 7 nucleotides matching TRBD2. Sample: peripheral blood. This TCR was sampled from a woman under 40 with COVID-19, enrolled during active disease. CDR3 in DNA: TGTGCCAGCAGCTTACCGCGGGGGTTCTTCTACGAGCAGTACTTC. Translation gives CASSLPRGFFYEQYF.